Below, 5 T cell receptor beta chains from the same sample are listed, as sequenced in a study of T cell responses to AZD1222 COVID-19 vaccine. The repertoire was sequenced with immunoSEQ multiplex PCR; TCRdb's copy has only in-frame clones and lacks some. The table includes under 40,000 clones, approximately 78% detected once. Sequencing was performed on peripheral blood, taken 28 days after the second AZD1222 dose. Receptors originate from an adult who received the AZD1222 COVID-19 vaccine.

This clone occurred once. This rearrangement joins TRBV7-9 to TRBJ2-5; tentatively, D is TRBD2 (6 bases). V shed 6 bases and J shed 1 base, with 21 bases lying between them. Looked up from germline, CDR1 is SEHNR and CDR2 is FQNEAQ (reference sequence). The CDR3 is 17 residues long. The CDR3 region has the DNA TGTGCCAGCAGTCGACAGAGGGTTACTAGCAGCCAAGAGACCCAGTACTTC. As protein: CASSRQRVTSSQETQYF.

This clone has just one count. The rearrangement uses TRBV19 and TRBJ1-1; 7 bases agree with TRBD1. The V and J ends lost 5 bases and 5 bases, in that order; junction bases with no gene match: 5. The germline V gene has CDR1 LNHDA and CDR2 SQIVND (reference sequence). The CDR3 is 13 amino acids. This chain's CDR3 is CASSATGTTEAFF. Here the CDR3 DNA reads TGTGCCAGTAGTGCGACAGGGACGACTGAAGCTTTCTTT. Combining the CDR3 with reference TRBV19 and TRBJ1-1 gives the whole variable domain DGGITQSPKYLFRKEGQNVTLSCEQNLNHDAMYWYRQDPGQGLRLIYYSQIVNDFQKGDIAEGYSVSREKKESFPLTVTSAQKNPTAFYLCASSATGTTEAFFGQGTRLTVV.

This sequence joins TRBV19 and TRBJ1-5; D not certain. Trimming stripped 3 bases from V and 4 bases from J, with 13 bases between. In germline, CDR1 is LNHDA, CDR2 SQIVND (reference sequence). CDR3 length equals 15 residues. CDR3 DNA: TGTGCCAGTAGTATGCCGTACAGCGTTAATCAGCCCCAGCATTTT. Protein product: CASSMPYSVNQPQHF.

The chain uses TRBV5-1 and TRBJ2-7, with TRBD2 matching over 15 bases. After removal of 3 bases from V and 5 bases from J, the junction contained 3 bases not matched to a gene. Germline lookup yields CDR1 SGHRS and CDR2 YFSETQ. CDR3 length equals 15 residues. The DNA for the CDR3 is TGCGCCAGCAGCTCCGGGACTAGCGGGAGGAACGAGCAGTACGTC. This sequence encodes CASSSGTSGRNEQYV.

The sample holds one count of this clone. The V call is TRBV11-3, the J call TRBJ1-1; D unclear. The length of the CDR3 is 13 residues. Germline V lookup: CDR1 SGHNT, CDR2 YENEEA. Deletions cut 1 base from V and 4 bases from J, with 7 bases between. The CDR3 sequence: CASSLGLSTEAFF. CDR3 sequence (DNA): TGTGCCAGCAGCTTAGGTCTATCCACTGAAGCTTTCTTT.